This T cell receptor (beta chain) was captured by sequencing in a study of T cells in localized non-small cell lung cancer. The study, taken as a whole, reports: There was higher T cell clonality in uninvolved adjacent lung than in tumor, and it was highest there.

As concerns this clone: Its antigen is unknown.

TCRdb's table, derived via immunoSEQ multiplex PCR, lists solely in-frame clones and lacks some. This table has about 1,600 clones, 20% to 30% appearing once. CDR1 MGHDK and CDR2 SYGVNS come from the germline V gene. The CDR3 loop spans 13 amino acids. V was clipped by 3 bases and J by 3 bases, with 8 bases between them. V is TRBV25-1 and J is TRBJ1-2; TRBD1 might be the D (5 bases). This TCR derives from a male donor aged 60 or older with stage II squamous cell lung carcinoma. Sequencing was performed on lung tumor tissue, taken before any cancer treatment. This CDR3 reads CASSDREYYGYTF. The CDR3 coding sequence is TGTGCCAGCAGTGACAGGGAATACTATGGCTACACCTTC.